This T cell receptor beta chain is from a study of T cells after yellow fever vaccination. Study background: The fractions with low cell numbers were processed using SMART-Seq v4 Ultra Low Input. Study observations and caveats: Primary-vaccination clones mostly resurfaced post-booster (around 96% CD4, roughly 90% CD8). Secondary responses were weaker yet peaked faster, day 5 versus 15.

With V trimmed by 6 bases and J by 4 bases, 6 bases remained unmatched. The CDR3 consists of 14 residues. The germline CDR1 and CDR2 sequences are MNHEY and SVGAGI. 5'RACE template switching generated TCR cDNA, adding a universal primer site and UMIs. One entry per CDR3 protein, called by TCRdb with MiXCR from the 5' RACE reads. The sample comprises around 320,000 distinct CDR3 sequences, approximately 11% of which are singletons, and approximately 3% rests with the top ten. The sample holds a few counts of this clonotype. Its target is unknown. The material sequenced was CD4+ T cells sorted from PBMCs, taken 45 days after the yellow fever booster vaccination. The sequence was obtained from a young man who received the YFV17D yellow fever vaccine. The rearrangement links TRBV6-5 to TRBJ1-2; 9 nucleotides align to TRBD1. CDR3 loop: CASSRTGVSYGYTF. CDR3 nucleotide sequence: TGTGCCAGCAGCCGGACAGGGGTTAGCTATGGCTACACCTTC.